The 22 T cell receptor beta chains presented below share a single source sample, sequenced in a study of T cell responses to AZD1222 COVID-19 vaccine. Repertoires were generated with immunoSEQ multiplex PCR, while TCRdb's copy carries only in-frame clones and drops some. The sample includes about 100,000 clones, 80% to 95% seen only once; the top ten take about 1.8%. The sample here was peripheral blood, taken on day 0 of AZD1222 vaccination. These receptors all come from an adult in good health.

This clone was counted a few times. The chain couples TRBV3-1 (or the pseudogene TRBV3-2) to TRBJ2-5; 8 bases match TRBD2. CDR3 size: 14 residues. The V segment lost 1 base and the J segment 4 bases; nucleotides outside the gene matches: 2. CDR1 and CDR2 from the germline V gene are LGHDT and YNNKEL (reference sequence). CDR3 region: CASSQGAGVETQYF. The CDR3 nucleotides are TGTGCCAGCAGCCAAGGAGCGGGAGTAGAGACCCAGTACTTC.

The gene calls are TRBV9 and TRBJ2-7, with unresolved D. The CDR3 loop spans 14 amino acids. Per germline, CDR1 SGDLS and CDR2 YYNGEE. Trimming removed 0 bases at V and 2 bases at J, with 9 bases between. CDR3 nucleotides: TGTGCCAGCAGCGTAGGGCCAGAAACCTACGAGCAGTACTTC. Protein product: CASSVGPETYEQYF.

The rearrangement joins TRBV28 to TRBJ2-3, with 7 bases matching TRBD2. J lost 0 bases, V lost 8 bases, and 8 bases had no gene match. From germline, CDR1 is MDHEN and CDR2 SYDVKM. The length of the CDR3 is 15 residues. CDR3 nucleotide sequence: TGTGCCAGCTCCATGGGGGAGGGGAGCACAGATACGCAGTATTTT. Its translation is CASSMGEGSTDTQYF.

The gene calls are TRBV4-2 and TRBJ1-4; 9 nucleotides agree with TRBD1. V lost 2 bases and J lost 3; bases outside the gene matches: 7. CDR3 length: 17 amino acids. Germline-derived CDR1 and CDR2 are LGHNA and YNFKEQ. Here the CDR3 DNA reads TGTGCCAGCAGCCAAAAAATAACAGGGGGCTCTAATGAAAAACTGTTTTTT. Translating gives CASSQKITGGSNEKLFF.

CDR3 DNA: TGTGCCAGCAGCCAAGCGGCGGGAGGCAATGAGCAGTTCTTC. Translation: CASSQAAGGNEQFF. This chain joins TRBV3-1 (or the pseudogene TRBV3-2) and TRBJ2-1, with 8 bases that match TRBD2. This CDR3 contains 14 residues. Per the germline V gene, CDR1 is LGHDT and CDR2 is YNNKEL (reference sequence). V lost 1 base, J lost 6 bases, and 2 bases stayed unmatched.

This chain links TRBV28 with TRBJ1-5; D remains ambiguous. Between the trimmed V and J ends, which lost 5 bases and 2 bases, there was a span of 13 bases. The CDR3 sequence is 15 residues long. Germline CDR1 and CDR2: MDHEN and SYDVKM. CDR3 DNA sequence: TGTGCCAGCAGTCGGACCTTAGGTGGCAATCAGCCCCAGCATTTT. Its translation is CASSRTLGGNQPQHF. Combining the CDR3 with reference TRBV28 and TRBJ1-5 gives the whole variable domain DVKVTQSSRYLVKRTGEKVFLECVQDMDHENMFWYRQDPGLGLRLIYFSYDVKMKEKGDIPEGYSVSREKKERFSLILESASTNQTSMYLCASSRTLGGNQPQHFGDGTRLSIL.

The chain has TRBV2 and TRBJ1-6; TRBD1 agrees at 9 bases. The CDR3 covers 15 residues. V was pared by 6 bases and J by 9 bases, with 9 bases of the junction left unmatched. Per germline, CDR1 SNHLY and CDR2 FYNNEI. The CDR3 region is CASSRDRAKGSPLHF. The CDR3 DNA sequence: TGTGCCAGCAGCCGGGACAGGGCGAAGGGTTCACCCCTCCACTTT.

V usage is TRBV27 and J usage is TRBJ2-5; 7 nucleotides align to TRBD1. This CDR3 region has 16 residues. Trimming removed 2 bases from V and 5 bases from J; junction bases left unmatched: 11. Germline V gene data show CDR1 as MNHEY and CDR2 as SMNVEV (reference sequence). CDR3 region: CASSLIMPGGRETQYF. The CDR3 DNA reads TGTGCCAGCAGTTTAATAATGCCAGGGGGACGGGAGACCCAGTACTTC.

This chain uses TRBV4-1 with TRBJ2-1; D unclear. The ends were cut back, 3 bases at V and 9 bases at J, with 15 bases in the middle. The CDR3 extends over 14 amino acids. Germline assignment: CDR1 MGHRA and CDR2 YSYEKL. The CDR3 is CASSQRLTVGEQFF. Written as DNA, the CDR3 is TGCGCCAGCAGCCAGAGATTAACCGTAGGTGAGCAGTTCTTC.

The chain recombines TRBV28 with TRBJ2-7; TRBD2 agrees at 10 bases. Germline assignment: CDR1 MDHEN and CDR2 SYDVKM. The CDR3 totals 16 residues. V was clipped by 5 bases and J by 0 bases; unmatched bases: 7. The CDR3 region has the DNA TGTGCCAGCAGTCCCGCGGGACTAGCGAGCTCCTACGAGCAGTACTTC. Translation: CASSPAGLASSYEQYF.

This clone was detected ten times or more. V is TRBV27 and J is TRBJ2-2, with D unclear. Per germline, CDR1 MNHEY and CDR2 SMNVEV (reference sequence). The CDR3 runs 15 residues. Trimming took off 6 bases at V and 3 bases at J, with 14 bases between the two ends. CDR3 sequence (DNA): TGTGCCAGCAGGACGAGAAGTAGGCACACCGGGGAGCTGTTTTTT. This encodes CASRTRSRHTGELFF.

DNA of the CDR3: TGTGCCAGCAGCGAACCCGAGGATACGCAGTATTTT. Its translation: CASSEPEDTQYF. The chain combines TRBV9 with TRBJ2-3; D remains ambiguous. Germline V gene data show CDR1 as SGDLS and CDR2 as YYNGEE. The CDR3 spans 12 residues. V was shortened by 3 bases and J by 6 bases, with 8 bases between the two germline ends.

The CDR3 nucleotides are TGTGCCAGCAGCCCGACCCCGAATGACCATGGCTACACCTTC. It encodes CASSPTPNDHGYTF. J is TRBJ1-2 and V is TRBV6-5; D gene ambiguous. The CDR3 extends over 14 amino acids. V lost 6 bases, J lost 6 bases, and 17 bases lay in between. Germline V gene data show CDR1 as MNHEY and CDR2 as SVGAGI.

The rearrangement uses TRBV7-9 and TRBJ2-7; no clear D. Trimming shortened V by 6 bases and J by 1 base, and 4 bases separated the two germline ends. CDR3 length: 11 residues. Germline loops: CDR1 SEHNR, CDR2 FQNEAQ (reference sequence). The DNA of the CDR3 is TGTGCCAGCAGTAATTCCTACGAGCAGTACTTC. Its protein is CASSNSYEQYF.

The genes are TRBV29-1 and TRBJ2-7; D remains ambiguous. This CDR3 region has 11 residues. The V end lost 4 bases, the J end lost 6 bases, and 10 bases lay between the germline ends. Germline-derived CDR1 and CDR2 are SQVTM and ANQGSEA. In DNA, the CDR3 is TGCAGCGTTGCTGAGCCGGGCGAGCAGTACTTC. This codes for CSVAEPGEQYF.

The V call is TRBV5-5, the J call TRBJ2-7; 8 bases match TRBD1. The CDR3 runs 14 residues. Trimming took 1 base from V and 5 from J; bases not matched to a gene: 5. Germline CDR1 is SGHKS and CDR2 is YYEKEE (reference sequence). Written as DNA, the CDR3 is TGTGCCAGCAGCTTGAGGACAGGGCAACACGAGCAGTACTTC. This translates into CASSLRTGQHEQYF.

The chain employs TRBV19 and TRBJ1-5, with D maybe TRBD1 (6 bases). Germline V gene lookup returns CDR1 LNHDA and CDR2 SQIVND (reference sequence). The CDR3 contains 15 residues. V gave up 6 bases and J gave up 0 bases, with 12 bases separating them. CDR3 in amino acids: CASRTGSNSNQPQHF. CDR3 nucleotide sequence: TGTGCCAGTAGGACAGGATCCAATAGCAATCAGCCCCAGCATTTT.

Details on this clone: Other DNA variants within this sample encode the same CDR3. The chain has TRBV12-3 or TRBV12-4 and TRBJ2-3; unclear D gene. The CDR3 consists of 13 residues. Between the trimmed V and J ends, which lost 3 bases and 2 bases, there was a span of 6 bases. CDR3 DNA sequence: TGTGCCAGCAGTTTTAGGACCACAGATACGCAGTATTTT. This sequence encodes CASSFRTTDTQYF.

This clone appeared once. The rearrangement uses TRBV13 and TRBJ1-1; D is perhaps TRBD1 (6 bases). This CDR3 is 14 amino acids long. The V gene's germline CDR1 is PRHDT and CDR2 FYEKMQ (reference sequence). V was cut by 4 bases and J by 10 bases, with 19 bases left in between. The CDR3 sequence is CASSSSAGATRAFF. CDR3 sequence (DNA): TGTGCCAGCAGCTCTTCGGCAGGGGCGACTCGAGCTTTCTTT.

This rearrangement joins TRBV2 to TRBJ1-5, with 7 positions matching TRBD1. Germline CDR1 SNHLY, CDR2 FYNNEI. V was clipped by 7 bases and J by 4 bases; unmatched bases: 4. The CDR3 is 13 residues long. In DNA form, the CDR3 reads TGTGCCAGCACGGGACAGCCTAATCAGCCCCAGCATTTT. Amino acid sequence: CASTGQPNQPQHF.

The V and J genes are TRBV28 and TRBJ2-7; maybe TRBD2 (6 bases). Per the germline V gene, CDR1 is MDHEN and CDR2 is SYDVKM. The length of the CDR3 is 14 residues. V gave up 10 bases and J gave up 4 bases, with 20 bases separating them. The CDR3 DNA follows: TGTGCCACCGCCGGTCGGGGGATTTTGTACGAGCAGTACTTC. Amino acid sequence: CATAGRGILYEQYF.

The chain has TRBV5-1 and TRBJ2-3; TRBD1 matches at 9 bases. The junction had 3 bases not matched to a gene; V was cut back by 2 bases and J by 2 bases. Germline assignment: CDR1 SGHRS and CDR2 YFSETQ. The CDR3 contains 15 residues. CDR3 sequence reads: CASSFGTGPTDTQYF. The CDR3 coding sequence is TGCGCCAGCAGCTTCGGGACAGGGCCCACAGATACGCAGTATTTT.